The 26 T cell receptor beta chains below all came from one sample that was sequenced in a study of regulatory T cells in long-lasting Graves disease. Combining iRepertoire HTBI primers with Arm-PCR of CDR3 regions, the authors built TCR beta libraries. One entry per CDR3 protein, called by TCRdb with MiXCR from the multiplex PCR reads. The repertoire holds more than 300,000 distinct CDR3 sequences, with about 19% as singletons. Sample time point: persistent/refractory GD, antithyroid drugs over 5 years with positive TRAb. The authors made the TCR library using RNA they extracted from PBMCs. Sequences were derived from peripheral blood mononuclear cells (PBMCs), sampled when the disease was refractory, from a patient treated with antithyroid drugs. The receptors shown here come from a female donor with Graves disease.

The sample holds many counts of this clonotype. The V call is TRBV30, the J call TRBJ1-6, with D tentatively TRBD1 (5 bases). There are 15 residues in the CDR3. The V end was cut by 0 bases, the J end by 9 bases, with 15 bases between. In germline, CDR1 is GTSNPN, CDR2 SVGIG (reference sequence). CDR3 DNA sequence: TGTGCCTGGAGTGTGGCAGGGAATGTGGGTTCACCCCTCCACTTT. Its translation is CAWSVAGNVGSPLHF.

V is TRBV20-1 and J is TRBJ2-3; TRBD2 matches at 11 bases. V lost 6 bases and J lost 4; bases outside the gene matches: 21. Looked up from germline, CDR1 is DFQATT and CDR2 is SNEGSKA (reference sequence). The CDR3 spans 19 residues. As DNA, the CDR3 is TGCAGTGCGGTCTCCTCTTCCCCCAAACTAGCGGGAGTGTCAGATACGCAGTATTTT. Residues: CSAVSSSPKLAGVSDTQYF.

The chain joins TRBV7-9 to TRBJ2-3, with 9 bases identical to TRBD2. The V gene end was trimmed by 4 bases and the J gene end by 5 bases; junction bases not matched to a gene: 10. Germline CDR1 SEHNR, CDR2 FQNEAQ (reference sequence). The CDR3 is made up of 16 amino acids. CDR3 nucleotide sequence: TGTGCCAGCAGCTCGTTTAGCGGGAGAGGCAGAGATACGCAGTATTTT. It is translated as CASSSFSGRGRDTQYF. The whole variable domain, filled in from reference TRBV7-9 and TRBJ2-3, reads DTGVSQNPRHKITKRGQNVTFRCDPISEHNRLYWYRQTLGQGPEFLTYFQNEAQLEKSRLLSDRFSAERPKGSFSTLEIQRTEQGDSAMYLCASSSFSGRGRDTQYFGPGTRLTVL.

In this sample, this clonotype turned up many times. The chain employs TRBV28 and TRBJ2-7; TRBD1 agrees at 7 bases. Trimming removed 5 bases from V and 1 base from J; junction bases left unmatched: 5. Germline V gene sequence: CDR1 MDHEN, CDR2 SYDVKM. This CDR3 is built from 14 residues. CDR3 bases: TGTGCCAGCAGTCCCGGGACAGTATCCTACGAGCAGTACTTC. Translated, it gives CASSPGTVSYEQYF.

This clonotype was detected ten times or more. The chain uses TRBV14 and TRBJ1-5; D unresolved. V dropped 2 bases and J dropped 3 bases, with 5 bases sitting between them. Germline V gene sequence: CDR1 SGHDN, CDR2 FVKESK. This CDR3 is 13 amino acids long. CDR3 DNA: TGTGCCAGCAGCCAATCTCTCAATCAGCCCCAGCATTTT. Its translation is CASSQSLNQPQHF.

V is TRBV20-1 and J is TRBJ2-5; D may be TRBD1 or TRBD2 (6 bases each). The CDR3 runs to 14 residues. Germline V gene data show CDR1 as DFQATT and CDR2 as SNEGSKA (reference sequence). Trimming pared 5 bases from V and 4 bases from J, leaving 17 bases between. The CDR3 DNA reads as TGCAGTGCTGATCCGGGGGCCCGGTCAGAGACCCAGTACTTC. Protein: CSADPGARSETQYF.

There are many counts of this clonotype. The rearrangement joins TRBV6-1 to TRBJ1-5; 7 positions match TRBD1. This CDR3 spans 19 amino acids. The V and J ends lost 5 bases and 0 bases, in that order; junction bases with no gene match: 16. The germline V gene encodes CDR1 MNHNS and CDR2 SASEGT. Here the CDR3 reads CASSLGRRTGPYSNQPQHF. In nucleotides, the CDR3 is TGTGCCAGCAGTCTGGGAAGACGGACAGGACCTTATAGCAATCAGCCCCAGCATTTT.

The chain carries TRBV27 and TRBJ1-5; D may be TRBD1 (5 bases). The V end was cut by 1 base, the J end by 7 bases, with 11 bases between. Looked up from germline, CDR1 is MNHEY and CDR2 is SMNVEV (reference sequence). CDR3 length equals 14 residues. The CDR3 reads CASSLFRVGQPQHF. The DNA of the CDR3 is TGTGCCAGCAGTTTATTCAGGGTGGGCCAGCCCCAGCATTTT.

This clonotype was found many times. The CDR3 sequence: CASSSGQLYTEAFF. In DNA, the CDR3 is TGTGCCAGCAGTTCCGGACAACTATACACTGAAGCTTTCTTT. The V gene is TRBV12-3 or TRBV12-4, the J gene TRBJ1-1; D may be TRBD1 (5 bases). Trimming left V 4 bases short and J 3 bases short, with 12 bases between. This CDR3 is 14 amino acids long.

This clonotype was picked up a small number of times. The chain is built from TRBV11-2 and TRBJ2-7, with D tentatively TRBD1 or TRBD2 (6 bases each). Trimming stripped 6 bases from V and 4 bases from J, with 19 bases between. Germline CDR1 SGHAT, CDR2 FQNNGV. The CDR3 contains 15 residues. CDR3 nucleotides: TGTGCCAGCAGTCCCCAACAGGGAGGTGGGTACGAGCAGTACTTC. It specifies CASSPQQGGGYEQYF.

This chain connects TRBV18 to TRBJ1-1; 10 bases line up with TRBD1. J gave up 5 bases and V 5 bases, and 8 bases lay outside the gene matches. CDR1 is KGHSH and CDR2 is LQKENI in the germline V gene. CDR3 size: 15 residues. CDR3 sequence (DNA): TGTGCCAGCTCAACGGGACAGGGGCCTGGGACTGAAGCTTTCTTT. It specifies CASSTGQGPGTEAFF. Together with reference TRBV18 and TRBJ1-1, the CDR3 gives the full variable domain: NAGVMQNPRHLVRRRGQEARLRCSPMKGHSHVYWYRQLPEEGLKFMVYLQKENIIDESGMPKERFSAEFPKEGPSILRIQQVVRGDSAAYFCASSTGQGPGTEAFFGQGTRLTVV.

The V and J genes are TRBV11-2 and TRBJ2-1, with D perhaps matching TRBD1 (6 bases). V was trimmed by 6 bases and J by 5 bases, leaving 17 bases between them. CDR3 length: 15 amino acids. The germline V gene has CDR1 SGHAT and CDR2 FQNNGV. The CDR3 region is CASSMGTWGHNEQFF. Here the CDR3 DNA reads TGTGCCAGCAGTATGGGGACCTGGGGGCACAATGAGCAGTTCTTC. Combining the CDR3 with reference TRBV11-2 and TRBJ2-1 gives the whole variable domain EAGVAQSPRYKIIEKRQSVAFWCNPISGHATLYWYQQILGQGPKLLIQFQNNGVVDDSQLPKDRFSAERLKGVDSTLKIQPAKLEDSAVYLCASSMGTWGHNEQFFGPGTRLTVL.

This clonotype was counted ten times or more. The chain has TRBV11-3 and TRBJ1-2; 8 nucleotides line up with TRBD1. The junction had 11 bases not matched to a gene; V was cut back by 0 bases and J by 8 bases. Germline CDR1 is SGHNT and CDR2 is YENEEA. This CDR3 has 16 residues. The CDR3 DNA sequence: TGTGCCAGCAGCTTAGATATTTTTGGACAGGGAGGCGGCTACACCTTC. This codes for CASSLDIFGQGGGYTF.

There are a few counts of this clonotype. The chain couples TRBV28 to TRBJ2-6, with a weak D call TRBD1 (5 bases). In germline, CDR1 is MDHEN, CDR2 SYDVKM. This CDR3 region has 17 residues. Trimming removed 3 bases from V and 0 bases from J, with 12 bases in between. The CDR3 coding sequence is TGTGCCAGCAGTTTTACAGGACGCAGCTCTGGGGCCAACGTCCTGACTTTC. It encodes CASSFTGRSSGANVLTF.

This clonotype appeared many times. J is TRBJ2-5 and V is TRBV7-2; 14 bases map to TRBD2. The junction had 10 bases not matched to a gene; V was cut back by 6 bases and J by 4 bases. The V gene's germline CDR1 is SGHTA and CDR2 FQGNSA. CDR3 length equals 17 residues. CDR3 nucleotide sequence: TGTGCCAGCAGAAACTTCGGGACTAGCGGGGGATCAGAGACCCAGTACTTC. Protein product: CASRNFGTSGGSETQYF.

The sample holds a few counts of this clonotype. The chain joins TRBV19 to TRBJ1-5; D perhaps matches TRBD1 (5 bases). The CDR3 length is 15 residues. Germline V gene data show CDR1 as LNHDA and CDR2 as SQIVND (reference sequence). V dropped 2 bases and J dropped 3 bases, with 11 bases sitting between them. The CDR3 region has the DNA TGTGCCAGTAGTATACTCAGGGCCAACAATCAGCCCCAGCATTTT. As protein: CASSILRANNQPQHF.

J is TRBJ2-7 and V is TRBV27; TRBD1 matches 11 bases. The CDR3 runs 16 residues. Germline trimming cut 6 bases from V and 4 bases from J; bases unmatched to any gene: 11. Germline CDR1 MNHEY, CDR2 SMNVEV (reference sequence). The CDR3 sequence is CASSRPGTGGNYEQYF. For the CDR3, the DNA is TGTGCCAGCAGCAGGCCCGGGACAGGGGGTAATTACGAGCAGTACTTC.

Many counts were recorded for this clonotype. The chain employs TRBV6-4 and TRBJ1-2; D remains ambiguous. Trimming removed 9 bases from V and 1 base from J, with 9 bases in between. The CDR3 runs 12 residues. Germline V gene data show CDR1 as MRHNA and CDR2 as SNTAGT. This chain's CDR3 is CARPDHNYGYTF. For the CDR3, the DNA is TGTGCCAGACCTGATCATAACTATGGCTACACCTTC.

This clonotype was seen more than once but under ten times. The CDR3 here is CASSISRPEKLFF. The CDR3 DNA follows: TGTGCCAGTAGTATTAGTCGTCCGGAAAAACTGTTTTTT. The chain links TRBV19 to TRBJ1-4; D unclear. The CDR3 has 13 amino acids. Germline assignment: CDR1 LNHDA and CDR2 SQIVND (reference sequence). The V gene lost 3 bases and the J gene lost 8 bases, with 10 bases spanning the gap.

This clonotype was counted many times. The chain uses TRBV2 and TRBJ2-5; D perhaps matches TRBD2 (6 bases). This CDR3 region has 15 residues. Trimming cost V 1 base and J 11 bases, with 20 bases left between them. CDR1 SNHLY and CDR2 FYNNEI come from the germline V gene. The CDR3 region is CASSEGPGTAIRQYF. The CDR3 DNA sequence: TGTGCCAGCAGTGAAGGTCCTGGGACTGCCATCAGGCAGTACTTC.

Only a few counts were recorded for this clonotype. The chain uses TRBV6-1 and TRBJ1-4; TRBD1 aligns across 11 bases. V lost 7 bases and J lost 5; bases outside the gene matches: 18. Germline loops: CDR1 MNHNS, CDR2 SASEGT. The CDR3 has 19 amino acids. The CDR3 protein is CASTDSRTFRDRGNEKLFF. The CDR3 DNA sequence: TGTGCCAGCACGGACTCCCGAACCTTCCGGGACAGGGGGAATGAAAAACTGTTTTTT.

In regard to this clonotype: A much larger clone lies one base from this, so it may be a read error. This chain links TRBV11-3 with TRBJ2-2, with D possibly being TRBD1 (5 bases). The CDR3 length is 15 residues. V was trimmed by 6 bases and J by 0 bases, leaving 11 bases between them. Germline V lookup: CDR1 SGHNT, CDR2 YENEEA. The DNA of the CDR3 is TGTGCCAGCAGTCCGGACACCTCGAACACCGGGGAGCTGTTTTTT. Residues: CASSPDTSNTGELFF. The full variable domain, with the rest looked up from reference TRBV11-3 and TRBJ2-2, is EAGVVQSPRYKIIEKKQPVAFWCNPISGHNTLYWYLQNLGQGPELLIRYENEEAVDDSQLPKDRFSAERLKGVDSTLKIQPAELGDSAVYLCASSPDTSNTGELFFGEGSRLTVL.

The chain couples TRBV14 to TRBJ2-7; D unresolved. Trimming left V 6 bases short and J 5 bases short, with 8 bases between. Germline CDR1 SGHDN, CDR2 FVKESK. CDR3 length: 11 amino acids. Written as DNA, the CDR3 is TGTGCCAGCAGTCTTGAGGACGAGCAGTACTTC. Translation gives CASSLEDEQYF. Using reference TRBV14 and TRBJ2-7 for the parts outside the CDR3, the full variable domain is EAGVTQFPSHSVIEKGQTVTLRCDPISGHDNLYWYRRVMGKEIKFLLHFVKESKQDESGMPNNRFLAERTGGTYSTLKVQPAELEDSGVYFCASSLEDEQYFGPGTRLTVT.

In this sample, this clonotype turned up a few times. The chain recombines TRBV12-3 or TRBV12-4 with TRBJ2-3; 8 bases line up with TRBD1. V lost 6 bases to trimming and J lost 0 bases; unmatched junction nucleotides: 8. The CDR3 spans 16 residues. CDR3 in amino acids: CASRYLGQGSTDTQYF. DNA for the CDR3: TGTGCCAGCAGATACCTAGGACAGGGTAGCACAGATACGCAGTATTTT.

This clonotype was picked up a small number of times. V and J are TRBV10-3 and TRBJ1-2; a possible D gene is TRBD1 (6 bases). This CDR3 region has 16 residues. Germline-derived CDR1 and CDR2 are ENHRY and SYGVKD. V lost 2 bases to trimming and J lost 4 bases, with 17 bases between them. CDR3 nucleotides: TGTGCCATCAGTGAGGGTACCATGGACAGTATCTATGGCTACACCTTC. Translating gives CAISEGTMDSIYGYTF.

This clonotype was picked up many times. The chain joins TRBV28 to TRBJ2-7; the match to TRBD2 covers 12 bases. The CDR3 loop spans 15 amino acids. Germline V gene data show CDR1 as MDHEN and CDR2 as SYDVKM. Trimming at V came to 6 bases and at J to 5 bases, leaving 8 bases not matched to a gene. Here the CDR3 DNA reads TGTGCCAGCAGGGGGAACGGACTAGCGGGACACGAGCAGTACTTC. Amino acid sequence: CASRGNGLAGHEQYF.